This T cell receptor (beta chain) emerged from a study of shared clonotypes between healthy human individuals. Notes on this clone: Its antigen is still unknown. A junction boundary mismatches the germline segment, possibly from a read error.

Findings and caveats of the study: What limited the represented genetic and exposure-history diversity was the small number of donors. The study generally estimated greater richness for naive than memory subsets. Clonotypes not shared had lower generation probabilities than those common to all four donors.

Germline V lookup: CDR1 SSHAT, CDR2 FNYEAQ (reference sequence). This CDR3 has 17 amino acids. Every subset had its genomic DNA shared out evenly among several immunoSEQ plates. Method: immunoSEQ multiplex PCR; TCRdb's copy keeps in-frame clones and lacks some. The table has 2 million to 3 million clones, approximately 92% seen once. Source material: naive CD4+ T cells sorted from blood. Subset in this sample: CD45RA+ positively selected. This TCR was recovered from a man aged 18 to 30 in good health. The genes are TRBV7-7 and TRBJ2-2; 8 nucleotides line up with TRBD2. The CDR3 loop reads CASSPGGGRTNTGELFF. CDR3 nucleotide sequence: TGTGCTAGCAGCCCCGGGGGGGGCCGTACGAACACCGGGGAGCTGTTTTTT.